The next 5 T cell receptor beta chains were all read from a single sample in a study of T cell responses to AZD1222 COVID-19 vaccine. The data were produced by immunoSEQ multiplex PCR, yet TCRdb's version contains in-frame clones alone and is incomplete. This sample carries 95,000 to 150,000 clones, around 91% of them seen once, and the ten largest clones take 3.1%. Specimen: peripheral blood, collected on day 0 of AZD1222 vaccination. The receptors were gathered from an adult in good health.

This sequence joins TRBV7-2 and TRBJ2-7; possible D gene TRBD1, 5 bases. The CDR3 contains 14 residues. CDR1 SGHTA and CDR2 FQGNSA come from the germline V gene. The V gene lost 5 bases and the J gene lost 2 bases, with 13 bases spanning the gap. The CDR3 loop reads CASSREVRAYEQYF. The CDR3 region has the DNA TGTGCCAGCAGCAGAGAGGTCAGGGCCTACGAGCAGTACTTC.

The chain couples TRBV5-4 to TRBJ2-7, with 10 bases fitting TRBD2. The V segment lost 0 bases and the J segment 5 bases; nucleotides outside the gene matches: 5. Germline CDR1 reads SGHNT; CDR2 reads YYREEE (reference sequence). The CDR3 runs 15 residues. Here the CDR3 DNA reads TGTGCCAGCAGCTTGGAGGCTAGCGGGGGCCACGAGCAGTACTTC. This encodes CASSLEASGGHEQYF.

The chain is built from TRBV11-1 and TRBJ2-3; D might be TRBD1 or TRBD2, each matching 6 bases. The CDR3 spans 13 residues. The V gene lost 5 bases and the J gene lost 6 bases, with 12 bases spanning the gap. CDR1 and CDR2 from the germline V gene are SGHAT and FQDESV (reference sequence). The CDR3 region is CASSPGGHDTQYF. The CDR3 DNA reads as TGTGCCAGCAGCCCCGGGGGCCACGATACGCAGTATTTT.

The chain has TRBV28 and TRBJ1-3, with D tentatively TRBD1 (5 bases). V dropped 6 bases and J dropped 4 bases, with 16 bases sitting between them. This CDR3 is 15 amino acids long. Germline V CDR1 and CDR2: MDHEN, SYDVKM. CDR3 protein: CASSPEQATGNTIYF. In nucleotides, the CDR3 is TGTGCCAGCAGCCCGGAACAGGCGACGGGAAACACCATATATTTT.

The chain carries TRBV6-5 and TRBJ1-4, with a possible D match to TRBD1 (5 bases). In germline, CDR1 is MNHEY, CDR2 SVGAGI. This CDR3 comprises 16 residues. V lost 4 bases and J 7 bases, leaving 19 bases between the germline ends. In nucleotides, the CDR3 is TGTGCCAGCAGTTTGATGGGGCGGGGGTTAGGTGAAAAACTGTTTTTT. It yields the protein CASSLMGRGLGEKLFF.